These T cell receptor beta chains were read from a single sample in a study of beta chain features in type 1 diabetes. Sequencing used immunoSEQ multiplex PCR; TCRdb keeps in-frame clones, though not all of them. Here the sample spans hundreds of thousands of clones, over 12% being singletons. Sequenced sample: naive CD4+ T cells from blood. Receptor source: a man between 18 and 29 years old with type 1 diabetes. The conserved cysteine and the conserved F or W are not part of the CDR3 here. A D gene is named only where the DNA matches it firmly. Clone size is given for some rows only: seen once, a few or many times, or a class if the clone is expanded.

D	size	J	V	CDR3
.	few	TRBJ2-1	TRBV4-2	ASSQGLGSGMLGLYNEQF
.	.	TRBJ2-7	TRBV29-1	SVARREKNEQY
.	.	TRBJ2-4	TRBV9	ASSVASDLAKNIQY
TRBD2	few	TRBJ2-1	TRBV13	ASSRLAGGPYNEQF
.	few	TRBJ2-7	TRBV15	ATSRDGSYEQY
.	.	TRBJ1-1	TRBV19	ASSLVNTEAF
.	.	TRBJ2-3	TRBV19	ASSMDRATDTQY
TRBD2	.	TRBJ2-3	TRBV7-9	ASSPTSGAVDTQY
.	few	TRBJ2-7	TRBV7-6	ASSSQGEQY
TRBD1	.	TRBJ2-1	TRBV6-5	ASTTLNQGVRF
TRBD2	.	TRBJ2-5	TRBV6-1	ASSEPGLAVETQY
.	.	TRBJ1-1	TRBV29-1	SVVLGTPNTEAF
.	.	TRBJ2-1	TRBV7-3	ASSPQGHSYNEQF
TRBD1	.	TRBJ2-1	TRBV6-5	ASCNGQGARNEQF
.	.	TRBJ2-2	TRBV25-1	ASSERTNTGELF
TRBD1	.	TRBJ1-1	TRBV19	ASSIQQGTEAF
.	.	TRBJ1-3	TRBV9	ASSGSRDYSGNTIY
TRBD1	.	TRBJ2-7	TRBV18	ASSPPDRAGQY
TRBD2	.	TRBJ2-1	TRBV9	ASSAGTSGSYNEQF
.	.	TRBJ2-3	TRBV4-3	ASSQDLEGWGTQY